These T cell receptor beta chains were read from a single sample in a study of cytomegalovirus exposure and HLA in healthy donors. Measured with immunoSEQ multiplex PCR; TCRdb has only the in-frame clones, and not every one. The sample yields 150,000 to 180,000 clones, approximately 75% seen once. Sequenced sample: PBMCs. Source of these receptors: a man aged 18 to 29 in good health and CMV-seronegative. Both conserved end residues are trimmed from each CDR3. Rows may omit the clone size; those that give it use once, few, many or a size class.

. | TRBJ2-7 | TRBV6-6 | ASSYGRAYEQY
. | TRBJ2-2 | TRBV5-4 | ASSLRRTQNTGELF
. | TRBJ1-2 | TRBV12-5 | ASGLWLGGQRGYT
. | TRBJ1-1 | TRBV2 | ASSARTLNTEAF
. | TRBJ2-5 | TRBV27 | ASRTSGGMLETQY
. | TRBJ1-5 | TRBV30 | AWSVGTIGNQPQH
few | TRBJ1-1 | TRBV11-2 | ASSLGYGDSLGGTEAF
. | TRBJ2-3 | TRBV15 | ATSRDHRTVADTQY
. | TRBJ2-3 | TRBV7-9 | ASSLYGLAGGITDTQY
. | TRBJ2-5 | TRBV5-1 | ASSLAGQGETQY
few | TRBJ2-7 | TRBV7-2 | ASSLVGTGITYEQY
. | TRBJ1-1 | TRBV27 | ASSLWGVNEAF
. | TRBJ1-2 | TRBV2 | ASIRGGNYGYT
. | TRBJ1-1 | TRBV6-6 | ASSYRGGNTEAF
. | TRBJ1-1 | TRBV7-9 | ASNTRQNTEAF
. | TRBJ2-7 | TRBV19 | ASSITGTGVYEQY
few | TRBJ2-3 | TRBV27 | ASSLGGLTDTQY
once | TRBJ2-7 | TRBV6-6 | ANKEVEGTVTYEQY
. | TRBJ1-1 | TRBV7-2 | ASRSGGGMNTEAF
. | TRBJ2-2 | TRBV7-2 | ASSPQGPVAGELF
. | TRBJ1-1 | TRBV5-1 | ASRSGDPQDTEAF
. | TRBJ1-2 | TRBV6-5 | ASSLPSGGNEGYT
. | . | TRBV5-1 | ASSRGGFYEQY
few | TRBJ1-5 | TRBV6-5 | ASSQGINQPQH
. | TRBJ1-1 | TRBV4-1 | ASRGTNTEAF
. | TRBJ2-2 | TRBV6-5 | ASSKSNTGELF
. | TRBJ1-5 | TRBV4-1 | ASSRLPTAYSNQPQH
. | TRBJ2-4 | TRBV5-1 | ASSLELGRAKNIQY
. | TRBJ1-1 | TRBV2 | ASRYSLGTEAF
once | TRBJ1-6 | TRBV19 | ASSIQDSPLH
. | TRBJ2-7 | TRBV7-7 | ASSPGQGYEQY
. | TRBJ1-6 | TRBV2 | ASFQGTHSPLH
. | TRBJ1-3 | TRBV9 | ASSEGVVGAGNTIY
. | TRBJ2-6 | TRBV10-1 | ASSESTEAGANVLT
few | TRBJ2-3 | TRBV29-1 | SQWAGTYSTDTQY
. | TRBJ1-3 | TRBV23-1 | ASSHREPGLDSGNTIY
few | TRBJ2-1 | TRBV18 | ASSPLAGTLNEQF
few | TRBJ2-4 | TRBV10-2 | ASSDALAGGSQY
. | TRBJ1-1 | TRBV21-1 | ASSKGAGGNTEAF
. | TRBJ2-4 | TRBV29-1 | SVGQGENIQY
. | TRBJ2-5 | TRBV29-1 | SVDEPSGGETQY
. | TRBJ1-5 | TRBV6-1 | ASSEGVGEGGQPQH
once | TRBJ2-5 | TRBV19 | ASSTSAGVGTQY
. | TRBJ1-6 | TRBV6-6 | ASSRDFLNSPLH
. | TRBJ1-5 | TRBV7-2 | ASSLGQGNQPQH
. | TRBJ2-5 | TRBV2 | ASSYRGTQY
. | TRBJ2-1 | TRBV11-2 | ASSGLAGGDEQF
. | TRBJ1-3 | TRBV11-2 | ASSPTIY
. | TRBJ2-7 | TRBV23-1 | ASSQSKGALYEQY
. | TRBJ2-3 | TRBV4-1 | ASSQERTSWTDTQY
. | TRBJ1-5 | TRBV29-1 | SVAGDGLNQPQH
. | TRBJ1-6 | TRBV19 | ASSERQGFNNSPLH